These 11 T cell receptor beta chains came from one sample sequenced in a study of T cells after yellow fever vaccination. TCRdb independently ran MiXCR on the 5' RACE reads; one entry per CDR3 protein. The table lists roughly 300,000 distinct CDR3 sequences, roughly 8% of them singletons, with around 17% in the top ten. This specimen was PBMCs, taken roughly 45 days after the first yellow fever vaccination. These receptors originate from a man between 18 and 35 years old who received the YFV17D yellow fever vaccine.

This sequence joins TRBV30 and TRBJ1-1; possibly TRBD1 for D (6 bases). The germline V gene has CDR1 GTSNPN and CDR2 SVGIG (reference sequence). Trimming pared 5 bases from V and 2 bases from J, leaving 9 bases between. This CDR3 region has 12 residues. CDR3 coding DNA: TGTGCCTGGGGACAGATCAACACTGAAGCTTTCTTT. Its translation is CAWGQINTEAFF.

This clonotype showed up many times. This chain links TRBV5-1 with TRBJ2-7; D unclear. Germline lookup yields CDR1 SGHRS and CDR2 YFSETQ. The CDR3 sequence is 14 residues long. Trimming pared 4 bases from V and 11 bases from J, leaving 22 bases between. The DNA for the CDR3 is TGCGCCAGCAGCCCTCAGACCGGGCCCCAGGAGAAGTACTTC. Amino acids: CASSPQTGPQEKYF. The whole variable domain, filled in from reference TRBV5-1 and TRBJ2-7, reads KAGVTQTPRYLIKTRGQQVTLSCSPISGHRSVSWYQQTPGQGLQFLFEYFSETQRNKGNFPGRFSGRQFSNSRSEMNVSTLELGDSALYLCASSPQTGPQEKYFGPGTRLTVT.

The CDR3 here is CATSVGGTNNEKLFF. The CDR3 nucleotides are TGTGCCACCAGTGTGGGAGGCACTAATAATGAAAAACTGTTTTTT. The gene calls are TRBV24-1 and TRBJ1-4, with no clear D. Per the germline V gene, CDR1 is KGHDR and CDR2 is SFDVKD. The CDR3 runs to 15 residues. V was trimmed by 5 bases and J by 4 bases, leaving 13 bases between them.

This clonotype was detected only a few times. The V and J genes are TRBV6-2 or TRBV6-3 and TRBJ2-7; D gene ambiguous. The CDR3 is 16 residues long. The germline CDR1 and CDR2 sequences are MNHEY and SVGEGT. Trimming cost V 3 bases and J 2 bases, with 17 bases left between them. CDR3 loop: CASSYILGKTTYEQYF. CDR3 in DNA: TGTGCCAGCAGTTATATTCTAGGCAAAACTACCTACGAGCAGTACTTC.

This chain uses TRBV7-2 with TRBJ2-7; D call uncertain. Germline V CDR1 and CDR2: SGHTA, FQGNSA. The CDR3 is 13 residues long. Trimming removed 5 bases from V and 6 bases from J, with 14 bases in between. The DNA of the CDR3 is TGTGCCAGCAGCCTCGGGCCCGCGCGCGAGCAGTACTTC. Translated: CASSLGPAREQYF.

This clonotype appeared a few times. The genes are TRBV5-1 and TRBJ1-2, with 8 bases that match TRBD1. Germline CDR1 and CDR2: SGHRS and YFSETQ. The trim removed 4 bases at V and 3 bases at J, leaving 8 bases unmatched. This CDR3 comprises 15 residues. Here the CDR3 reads CASSAGDRTYYGYTF. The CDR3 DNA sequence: TGCGCCAGCAGCGCCGGGGACAGGACCTACTATGGCTACACCTTC.

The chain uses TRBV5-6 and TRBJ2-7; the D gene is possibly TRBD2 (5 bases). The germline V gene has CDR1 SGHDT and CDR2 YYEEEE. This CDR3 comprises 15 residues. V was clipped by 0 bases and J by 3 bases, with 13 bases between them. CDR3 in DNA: TGTGCCAGCAGCTTGGCCGGTGCAGGAGGCTACGAGCAGTACTTC. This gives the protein CASSLAGAGGYEQYF.

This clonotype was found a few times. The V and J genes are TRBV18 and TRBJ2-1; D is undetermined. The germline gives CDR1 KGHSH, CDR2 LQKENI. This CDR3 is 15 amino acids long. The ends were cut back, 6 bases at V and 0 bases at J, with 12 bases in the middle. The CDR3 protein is CASSQSPRSYNEQFF. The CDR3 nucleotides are TGTGCCAGCTCTCAAAGCCCCCGCTCCTACAATGAGCAGTTCTTC.

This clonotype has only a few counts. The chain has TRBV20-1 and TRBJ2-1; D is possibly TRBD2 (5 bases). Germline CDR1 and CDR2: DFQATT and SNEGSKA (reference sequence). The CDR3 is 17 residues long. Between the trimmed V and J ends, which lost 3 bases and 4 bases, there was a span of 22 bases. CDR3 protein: CSARLPGFEGPYNEQFF. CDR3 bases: TGCAGTGCTAGGCTACCGGGTTTTGAGGGCCCTTACAATGAGCAGTTCTTC.

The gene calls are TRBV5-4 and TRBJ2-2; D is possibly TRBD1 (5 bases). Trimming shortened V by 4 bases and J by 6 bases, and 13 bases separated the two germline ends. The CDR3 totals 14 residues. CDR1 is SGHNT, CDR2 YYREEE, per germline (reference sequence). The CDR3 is CASSPGPGPGELFF. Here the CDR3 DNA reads TGTGCCAGCAGCCCAGGGCCCGGACCCGGGGAGCTGTTTTTT.

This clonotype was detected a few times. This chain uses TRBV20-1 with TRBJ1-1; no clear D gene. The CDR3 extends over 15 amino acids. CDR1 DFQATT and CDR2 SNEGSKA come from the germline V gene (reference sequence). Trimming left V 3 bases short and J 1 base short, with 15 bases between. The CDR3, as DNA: TGCAGTGCTAGGATCAGCCCCCTGAAGAACACTGAAGCTTTCTTT. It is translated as CSARISPLKNTEAFF.